This T cell receptor beta chain stems from a study of Ad26.COV2.S vaccination and SARS-CoV-2 variants. Across the whole study: A COV1001 Ad26.COV2.S trial-arm participant provided the sample.

Treatment defined: roughly 18 received Ad26.COV2.S at low or high dose, single or two shots; 5 received placebo; per-sample allocation not given. Day 63 after the first vaccine or placebo injection was the time point for sampling. Immunization relied on an Ad26 vector, which expressed Wuhan-strain SARS-CoV-2 spike. Data came from immunoSEQ multiplex PCR; TCRdb stores just in-frame clones and leaves some out. In the table there are some 290,000 clones, around four fifths of which are singletons. Regarding this clone: Its antigen is not identified.

Trimming left V 2 bases short and J 2 bases short, with 13 bases between. This CDR3 comprises 16 residues. Germline CDR1 LNHNV, CDR2 YYDKDF (reference sequence). General study results and limits: People given the vaccine had a wider spike-specific TCR breadth than placebo recipients did. Spike-specific responses of CD8+ and CD4+ T cells were reported to display substantial breadth after vaccination.

The J gene is TRBJ2-4, the V gene TRBV15; no clear D. This specimen was peripheral blood, taken in a trial of Ad26.COV2.S vaccine versus placebo. The TCR comes from a person aged 18-65 years who received the Ad26.COV2.S COVID-19 vaccine or a placebo. The chain's CDR3 is CATSRREGMPKNIQYF. The CDR3 region has the DNA TGTGCCACCAGCAGAAGAGAAGGGATGCCCAAAAACATTCAGTACTTC.